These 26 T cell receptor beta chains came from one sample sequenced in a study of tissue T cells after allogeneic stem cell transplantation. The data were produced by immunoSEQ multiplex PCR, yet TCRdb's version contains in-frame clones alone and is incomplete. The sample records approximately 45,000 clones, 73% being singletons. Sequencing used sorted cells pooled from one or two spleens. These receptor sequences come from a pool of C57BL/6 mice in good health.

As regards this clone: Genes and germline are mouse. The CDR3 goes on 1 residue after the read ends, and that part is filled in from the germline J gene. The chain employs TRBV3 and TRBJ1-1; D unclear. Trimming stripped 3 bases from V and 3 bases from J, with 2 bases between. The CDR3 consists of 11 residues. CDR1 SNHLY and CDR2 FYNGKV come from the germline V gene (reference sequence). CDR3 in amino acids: CASSFDTEVFF. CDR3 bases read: TGTGCCAGCAGCTTTGACACAGAAGTCTTC.

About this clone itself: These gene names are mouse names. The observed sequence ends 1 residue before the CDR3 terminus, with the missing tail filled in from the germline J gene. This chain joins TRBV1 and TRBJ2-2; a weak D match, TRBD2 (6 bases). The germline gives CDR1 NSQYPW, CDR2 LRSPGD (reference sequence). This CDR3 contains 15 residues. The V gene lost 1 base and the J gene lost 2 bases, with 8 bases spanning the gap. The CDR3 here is CTCSAGLGNTGQLYF. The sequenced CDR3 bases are TGCACCTGCAGTGCAGGGCTGGGGAACACCGGGCAGCTCTAC.

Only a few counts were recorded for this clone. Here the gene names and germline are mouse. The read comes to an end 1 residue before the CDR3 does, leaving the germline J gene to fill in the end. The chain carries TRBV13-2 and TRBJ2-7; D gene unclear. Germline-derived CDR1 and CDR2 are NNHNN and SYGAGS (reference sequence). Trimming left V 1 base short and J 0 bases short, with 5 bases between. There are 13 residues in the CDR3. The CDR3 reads CASGDPSSYEQYF. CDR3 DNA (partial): TGTGCCAGCGGTGATCCCAGCTCCTATGAACAGTAC.

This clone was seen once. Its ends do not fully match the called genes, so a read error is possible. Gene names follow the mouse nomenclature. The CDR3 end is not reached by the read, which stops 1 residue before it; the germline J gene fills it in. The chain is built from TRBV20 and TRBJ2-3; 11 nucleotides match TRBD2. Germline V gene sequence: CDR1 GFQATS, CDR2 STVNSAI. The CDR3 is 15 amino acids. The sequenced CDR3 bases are TGTGGTGCTGGGGACTGGGGGTCTAGTGCAGAAACGCTGTAT. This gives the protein CGAGDWGSSAETLY. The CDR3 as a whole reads CGAGDWGSSAETLYF.

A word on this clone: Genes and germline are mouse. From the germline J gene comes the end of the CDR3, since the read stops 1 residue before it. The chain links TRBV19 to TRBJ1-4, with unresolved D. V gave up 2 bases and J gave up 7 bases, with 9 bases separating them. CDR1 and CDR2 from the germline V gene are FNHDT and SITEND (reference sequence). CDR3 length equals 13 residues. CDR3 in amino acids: CASSIQESERLFF. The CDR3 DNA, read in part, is TGTGCCAGCAGTATCCAGGAAAGCGAAAGATTATTT. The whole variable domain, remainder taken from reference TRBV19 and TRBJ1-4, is GGIITQTPKFLIGQEGQKLTLKCQQNFNHDTMYWYRQDSGKGLRLIYYSITENDLQKGDLSEGYDASREKKSSFSLTVTSAQKNEMAVFLCASSIQESERLFFGHGTKLSVL.

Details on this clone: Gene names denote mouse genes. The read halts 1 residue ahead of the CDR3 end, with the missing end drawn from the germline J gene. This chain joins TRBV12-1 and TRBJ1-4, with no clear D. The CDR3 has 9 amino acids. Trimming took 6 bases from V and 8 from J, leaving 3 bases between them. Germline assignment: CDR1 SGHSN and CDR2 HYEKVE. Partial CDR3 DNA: TGTGCCAGCCCGGAAAGATTATTT. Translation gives CASPERLF. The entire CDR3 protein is CASPERLFF.

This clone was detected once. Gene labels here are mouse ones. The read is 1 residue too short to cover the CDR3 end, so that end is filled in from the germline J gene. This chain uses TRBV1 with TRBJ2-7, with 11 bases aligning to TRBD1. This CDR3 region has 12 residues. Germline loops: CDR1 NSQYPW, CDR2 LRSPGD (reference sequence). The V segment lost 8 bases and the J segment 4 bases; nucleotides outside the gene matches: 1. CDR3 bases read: TGCACCTGCCGGGACAGGGGGTATGAACAGTAC. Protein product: CTCRDRGYEQY. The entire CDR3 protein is CTCRDRGYEQYF.

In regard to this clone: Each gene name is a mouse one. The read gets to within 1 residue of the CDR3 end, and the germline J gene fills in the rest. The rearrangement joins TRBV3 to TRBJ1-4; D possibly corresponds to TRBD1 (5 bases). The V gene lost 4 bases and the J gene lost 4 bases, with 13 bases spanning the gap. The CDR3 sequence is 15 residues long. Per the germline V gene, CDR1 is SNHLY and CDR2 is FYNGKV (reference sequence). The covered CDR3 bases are TGTGCCAGCAGCTCCCCGGGACGGGTCAACGAAAGATTATTT. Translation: CASSSPGRVNERLF. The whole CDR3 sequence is CASSSPGRVNERLFF.

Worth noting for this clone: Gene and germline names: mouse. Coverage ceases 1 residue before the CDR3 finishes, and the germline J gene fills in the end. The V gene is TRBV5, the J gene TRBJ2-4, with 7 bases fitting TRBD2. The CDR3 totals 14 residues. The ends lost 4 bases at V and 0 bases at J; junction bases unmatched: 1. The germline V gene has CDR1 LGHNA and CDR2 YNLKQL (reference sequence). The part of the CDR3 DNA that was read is TGTGCCAGCAGCCTGGGGGGTAGTCAAAACACCTTGTAC. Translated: CASSLGGSQNTLY. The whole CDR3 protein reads CASSLGGSQNTLYF.

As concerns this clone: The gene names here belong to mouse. The sequenced CDR3 bases are TGCACCTGCAGTGCAGGACAGGGGAACTCCGACTACACC. Its translation: CTCSAGQGNSDYT. The whole CDR3 protein reads CTCSAGQGNSDYTF. The J gene is TRBJ1-2, the V gene TRBV1; 8 bases fit TRBD1. The missing CDR3 end, 1 residue past where the read stops, is filled in from the germline J gene. The CDR3 sequence is 14 residues long. Germline CDR1 is NSQYPW and CDR2 is LRSPGD (reference sequence). Trimming at V came to 1 base and at J to 2 bases, leaving 0 bases not matched to a gene.

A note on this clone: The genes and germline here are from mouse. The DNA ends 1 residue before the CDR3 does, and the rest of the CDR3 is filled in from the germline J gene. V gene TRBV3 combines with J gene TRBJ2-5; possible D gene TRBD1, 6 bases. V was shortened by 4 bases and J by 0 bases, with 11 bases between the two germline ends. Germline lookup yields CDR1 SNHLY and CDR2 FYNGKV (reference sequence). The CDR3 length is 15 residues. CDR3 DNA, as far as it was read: TGTGCCAGCAGCTCAAGGGACAAAAACCAAGACACCCAGTAC. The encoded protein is CASSSRDKNQDTQY. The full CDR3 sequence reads CASSSRDKNQDTQYF. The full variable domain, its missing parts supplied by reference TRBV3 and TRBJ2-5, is GPKVLQIPSHQIIDMGQMVTLNCDPVSNHLYFYWYKQILGQQMEFLVNFYNGKVMEKSKLFKDQFSVERPDGSYFTLKIQPTALEDSAVYFCASSSRDKNQDTQYFGPGTRLLVL.

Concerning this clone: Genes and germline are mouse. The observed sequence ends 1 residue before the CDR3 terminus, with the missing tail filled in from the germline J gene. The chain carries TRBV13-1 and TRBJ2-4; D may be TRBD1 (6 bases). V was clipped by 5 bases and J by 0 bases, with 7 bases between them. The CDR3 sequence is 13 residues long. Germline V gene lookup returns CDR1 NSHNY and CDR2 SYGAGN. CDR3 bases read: TGTGCCAGCAGCGGACAGAGTCAAAACACCTTGTAC. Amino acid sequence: CASSGQSQNTLY. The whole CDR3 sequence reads CASSGQSQNTLYF.

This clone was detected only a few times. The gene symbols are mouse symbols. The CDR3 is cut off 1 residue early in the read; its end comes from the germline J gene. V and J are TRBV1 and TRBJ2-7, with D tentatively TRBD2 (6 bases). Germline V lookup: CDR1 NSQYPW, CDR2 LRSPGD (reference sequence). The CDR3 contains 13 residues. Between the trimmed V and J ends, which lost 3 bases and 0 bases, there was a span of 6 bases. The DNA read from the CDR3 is TGCACCTGCAGTGCTGGGGGCTCCTATGAACAGTAC. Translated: CTCSAGGSYEQY. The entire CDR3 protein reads CTCSAGGSYEQYF.

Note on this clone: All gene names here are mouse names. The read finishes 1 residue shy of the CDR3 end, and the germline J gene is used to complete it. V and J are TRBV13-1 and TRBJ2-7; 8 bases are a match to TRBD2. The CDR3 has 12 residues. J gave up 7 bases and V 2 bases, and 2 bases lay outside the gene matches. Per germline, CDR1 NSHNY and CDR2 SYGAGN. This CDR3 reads CASSEGGGEQYF. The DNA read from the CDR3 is TGTGCCAGCAGTGAGGGGGGGGGCGAACAGTAC.

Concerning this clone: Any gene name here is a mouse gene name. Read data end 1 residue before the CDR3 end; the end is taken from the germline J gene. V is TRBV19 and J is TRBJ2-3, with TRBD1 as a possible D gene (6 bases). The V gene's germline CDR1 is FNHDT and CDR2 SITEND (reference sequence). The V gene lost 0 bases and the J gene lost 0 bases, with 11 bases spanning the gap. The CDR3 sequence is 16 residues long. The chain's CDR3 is CASSIEGGSSAETLYF. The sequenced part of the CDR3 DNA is TGTGCCAGCAGTATAGAAGGGGGTTCTAGTGCAGAAACGCTGTAT.

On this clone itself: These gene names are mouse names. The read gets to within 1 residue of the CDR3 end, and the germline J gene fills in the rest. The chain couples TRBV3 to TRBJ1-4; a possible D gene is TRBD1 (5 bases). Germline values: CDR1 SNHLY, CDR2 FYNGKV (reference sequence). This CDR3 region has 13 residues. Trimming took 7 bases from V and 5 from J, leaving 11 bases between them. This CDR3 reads CASNVRGNERLFF. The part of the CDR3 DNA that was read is TGTGCCAGCAACGTCCGGGGGAACGAAAGATTATTT.

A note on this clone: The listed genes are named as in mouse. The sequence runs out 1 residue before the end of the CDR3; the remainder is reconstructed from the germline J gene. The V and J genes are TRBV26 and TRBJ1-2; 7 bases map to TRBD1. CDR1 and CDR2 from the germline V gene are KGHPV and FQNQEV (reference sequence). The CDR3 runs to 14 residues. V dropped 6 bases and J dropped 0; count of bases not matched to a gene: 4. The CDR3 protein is CASSRGQSNSDYTF. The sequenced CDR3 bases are TGTGCCAGCAGCCGGGGACAGTCAAACTCCGACTACACC.

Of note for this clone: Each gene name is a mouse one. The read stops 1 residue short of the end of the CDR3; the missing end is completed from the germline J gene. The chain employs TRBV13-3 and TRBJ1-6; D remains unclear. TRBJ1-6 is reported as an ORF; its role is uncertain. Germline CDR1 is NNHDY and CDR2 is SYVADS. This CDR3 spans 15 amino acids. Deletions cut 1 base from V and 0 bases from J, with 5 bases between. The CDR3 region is CASSDRSSYNSPLYF. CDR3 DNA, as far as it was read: TGTGCCAGCAGTGATAGGAGTTCCTATAATTCGCCCCTCTAC.

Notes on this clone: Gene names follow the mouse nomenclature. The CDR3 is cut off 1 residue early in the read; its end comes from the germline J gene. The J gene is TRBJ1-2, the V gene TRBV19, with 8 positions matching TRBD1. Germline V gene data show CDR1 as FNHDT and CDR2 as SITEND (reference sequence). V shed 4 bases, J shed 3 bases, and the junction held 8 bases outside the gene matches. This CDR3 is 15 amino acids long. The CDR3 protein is CASSFLRGRDSDYTF. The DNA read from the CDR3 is TGTGCCAGCAGTTTCCTCAGGGGGCGCGACTCCGACTACACC.

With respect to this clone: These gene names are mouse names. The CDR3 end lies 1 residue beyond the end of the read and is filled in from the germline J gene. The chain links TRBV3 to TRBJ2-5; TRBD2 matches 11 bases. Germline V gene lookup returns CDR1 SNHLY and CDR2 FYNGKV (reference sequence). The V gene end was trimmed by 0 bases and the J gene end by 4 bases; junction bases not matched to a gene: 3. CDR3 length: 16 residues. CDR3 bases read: TGTGCCAGCAGCTTAGCACCGGGACTGGGGGAAGACACCCAGTAC. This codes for CASSLAPGLGEDTQY. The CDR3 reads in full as CASSLAPGLGEDTQYF. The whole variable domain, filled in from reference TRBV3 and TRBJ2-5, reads GPKVLQIPSHQIIDMGQMVTLNCDPVSNHLYFYWYKQILGQQMEFLVNFYNGKVMEKSKLFKDQFSVERPDGSYFTLKIQPTALEDSAVYFCASSLAPGLGEDTQYFGPGTRLLVL.

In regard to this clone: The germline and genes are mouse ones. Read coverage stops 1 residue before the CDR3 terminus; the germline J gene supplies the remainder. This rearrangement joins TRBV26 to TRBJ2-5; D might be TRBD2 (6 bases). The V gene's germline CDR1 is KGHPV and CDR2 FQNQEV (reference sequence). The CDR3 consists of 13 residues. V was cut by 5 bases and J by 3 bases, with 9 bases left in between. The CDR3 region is CASSILGQDTQYF. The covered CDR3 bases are TGTGCCAGCAGTATCCTGGGGCAAGACACCCAGTAC.

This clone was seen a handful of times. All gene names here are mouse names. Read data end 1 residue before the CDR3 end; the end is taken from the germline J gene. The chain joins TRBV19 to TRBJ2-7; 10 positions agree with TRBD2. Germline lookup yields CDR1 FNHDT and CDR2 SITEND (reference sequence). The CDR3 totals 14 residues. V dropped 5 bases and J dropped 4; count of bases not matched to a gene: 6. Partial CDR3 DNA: TGTGCCAGCAGCCCGGGACTGGGGTTTTATGAACAGTAC. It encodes CASSPGLGFYEQY. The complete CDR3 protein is CASSPGLGFYEQYF.

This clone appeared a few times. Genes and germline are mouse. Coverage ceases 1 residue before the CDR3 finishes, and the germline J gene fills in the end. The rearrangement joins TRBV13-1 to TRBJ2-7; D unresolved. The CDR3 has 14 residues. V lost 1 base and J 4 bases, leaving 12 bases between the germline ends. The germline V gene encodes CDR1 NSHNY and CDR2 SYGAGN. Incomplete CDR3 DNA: TGTGCCAGCAGTGATAGCGGCCAGAAATATGAACAGTAC. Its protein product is CASSDSGQKYEQY. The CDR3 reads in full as CASSDSGQKYEQYF.

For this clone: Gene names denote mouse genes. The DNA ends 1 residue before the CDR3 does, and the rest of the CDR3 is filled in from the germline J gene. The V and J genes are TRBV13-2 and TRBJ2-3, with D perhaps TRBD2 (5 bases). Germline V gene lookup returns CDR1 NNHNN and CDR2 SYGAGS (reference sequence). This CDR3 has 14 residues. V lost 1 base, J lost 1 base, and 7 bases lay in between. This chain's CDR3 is CASGDYGGAETLYF. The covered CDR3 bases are TGTGCCAGCGGTGATTATGGGGGTGCAGAAACGCTGTAT.

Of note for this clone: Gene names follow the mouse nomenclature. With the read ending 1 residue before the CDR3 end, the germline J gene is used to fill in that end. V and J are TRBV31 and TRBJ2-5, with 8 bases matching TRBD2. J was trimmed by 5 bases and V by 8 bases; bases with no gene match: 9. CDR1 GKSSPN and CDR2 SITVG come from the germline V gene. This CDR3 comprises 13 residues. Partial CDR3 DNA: TGTGCCCTCGGGGGGGCGCTAAGAGACACCCAGTAC. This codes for CALGGALRDTQY. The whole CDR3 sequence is CALGGALRDTQYF.

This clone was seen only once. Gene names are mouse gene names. The CDR3 loop is CTCSAHRGANERLFF. Partial CDR3 DNA: TGCACCTGCAGTGCGCACAGGGGGGCCAACGAAAGATTATTT. This chain links TRBV1 with TRBJ1-4; 8 nucleotides line up with TRBD1. Read sequence stops 1 residue before the CDR3 end, and the germline J gene provides the missing end. Unmatched junction bases numbered 3, after V lost 3 bases and J lost 3 bases. The V gene's germline CDR1 is NSQYPW and CDR2 LRSPGD (reference sequence). This CDR3 comprises 15 residues.